The T cell receptor beta chain under discussion was sequenced for a study of control samples from healthy donors and cancer patients. From germline, CDR1 is MNHEY and CDR2 SVGAGI. The CDR3 is made up of 13 amino acids. V was pared by 0 bases and J by 2 bases, with 4 bases between. Method: immunoSEQ multiplex PCR; TCRdb's copy keeps in-frame clones and lacks some. The table shows several thousand clones, with 70% to 90% occurring only once. This clone was found once. V usage is TRBV6-5 and J usage is TRBJ1-2; D not certain. The sequence was collected from a female donor with lung cancer. Material: formalin-fixed, paraffin-embedded tissue. The CDR3 region is CASSYSQNYGYTF. DNA of the CDR3: TGTGCCAGCAGTTACTCACAAAACTATGGCTACACCTTC.